This T cell receptor beta chain is from a study of tumor and adjacent non-tumor tissue in lung cancer. Study-level information: The patients, 10 to 11 men and 5 women, were roughly 30 to 85 with stage I to III disease.

TCRbeta libraries were built with three rounds of nested PCR, modified from ARM-PCR. Each CDR3 protein gets one entry after TCRdb re-called the multiplex PCR reads with MiXCR. The sample lists tens of thousands of distinct CDR3 sequences, 60% to 80% occurring once. This clonotype came up a few times. No antigen is known for it. This could be a read error, since a much larger clone is one nucleotide away. CDR1 and CDR2 (germline): SGHDT, YYEEEE. This CDR3 spans 13 amino acids. Broader study findings: In normal lung, the top 100 clones were significantly more dominant than in tumor. TCR diversity was significantly greater in tumor than normal lung tissue.

RNA was extracted from bulk tissue without any cell sorting. Chemotherapy-naive patients with new lung cancer underwent thoracic surgery in China, August–November 2014. This chain uses TRBV5-6 with TRBJ2-7, with 10 bases identical to TRBD1. The sequencing input was lung tumor tissue. The source of this sequence is a woman between 50 and 59 years old with non-small cell lung cancer. CDR3 region: CASSPTGGYKQYF. CDR3 nucleotide sequence: TGTGCCAGCAGCCCGACAGGGGGCTACAAGCAGTACTTC.